This TCR beta chain comes out of a study of OX40 agonist ivuxolimab in advanced cancers. Across the whole study: The diagnoses of dose-escalation patients were hepatocellular carcinoma, melanoma, renal cell or head and neck cancer. General study results and limits: Antigen targets of the expanded peripheral T cells went undetermined. Partial responders treated at 0.1-3.0 mg/kg exhibited clonal expansion among the lowest measured.

Trimming removed 5 bases at V and 13 bases at J, with 12 bases between. The germline V gene has CDR1 MNHEY and CDR2 SVGAGI. There are 12 residues in the CDR3. As for this clone: Its antigen is currently unknown.

Patients with a history of autoimmune disease or on systemic immunosuppression were excluded. Produced via immunoSEQ multiplex PCR; TCRdb's table is partial and in-frame only. The repertoire holds around 30,000 clones, with roughly 88% as singletons. This material consisted of CD4+ or CD8+ T cells sorted from blood, taken in a trial of the OX40 agonist ivuxolimab. The TCR comes from an adult with an advanced solid tumor such as melanoma, head and neck, liver or kidney cancer. The J gene is TRBJ2-6, the V gene TRBV6-5; possibly TRBD1 or TRBD2 for D (5 bases each). The CDR3 DNA reads as TGTGCCAGCAGTACATTAGAGGGGGTCCTGACTTTC. Encoded protein: CASSTLEGVLTF.